The 24 T cell receptor beta chains given below trace back to one sample, sequenced in a study of cytomegalovirus exposure and HLA in healthy donors. In the PCR, 60 Vbeta and 13 Jbeta primers were used. The repertoire was sequenced with immunoSEQ multiplex PCR; TCRdb's copy has only in-frame clones and lacks some. In the table there are roughly 130,000 clones, approximately 80% of which are singletons. Sequencing was done on a sample of PBMCs. The receptors come from a man aged 25-45 years in good health and CMV-seronegative.

The chain has TRBV7-9 and TRBJ1-4, with 12 bases that match TRBD1. With 6 bases clipped from V and 3 bases from J, the junction kept 11 bases outside the gene matches. This CDR3 is built from 18 residues. Per the germline V gene, CDR1 is SEHNR and CDR2 is FQNEAQ (reference sequence). Here the CDR3 reads CASRPYGTGGAANEKLFF. CDR3 in DNA: TGTGCCAGCAGACCCTATGGGACAGGGGGCGCGGCTAATGAAAAACTGTTTTTT.

The chain is built from TRBV19 and TRBJ1-1, with 9 bases aligning to TRBD1. CDR3 size: 13 residues. V shed 4 bases and J 4 bases; nucleotides not matched to a gene: 1. Germline CDR1 is LNHDA and CDR2 is SQIVND (reference sequence). CDR3: CASSTTGGTEAFF. DNA for the CDR3: TGTGCCAGTAGTACGACAGGGGGCACTGAAGCTTTCTTT.

The chain is built from TRBV12-5 and TRBJ2-3; 13 bases map to TRBD2. The CDR3 spans 16 residues. Looked up from germline, CDR1 is LGHNT and CDR2 is FRNRAP. The trim removed 2 bases at V and 4 bases at J, leaving 3 bases unmatched. CDR3 region: CASGLTSGRAPDTQYF. CDR3 sequence (DNA): TGTGCTAGTGGTTTGACTAGCGGGAGGGCCCCAGATACGCAGTATTTT.

The CDR3: CASSARDSSHPDF. DNA for the CDR3: TGTGCCAGCAGCGCCCGGGACTCCTCACATCCGGACTTC. J is TRBJ2-7 and V is TRBV21-1; TRBD2, the table's D call, was not compared with the DNA. TRBV21-1 constitutes a pseudogene. The CDR3 totals 13 residues.

Remarks on this clone: The same CDR3 arises from other DNA sequences in this sample as well. The rearrangement uses TRBV19 and TRBJ2-7, with TRBD1 matching 11 bases. V shed 2 bases and J 2 bases; nucleotides not matched to a gene: 2. The CDR3 consists of 15 residues. The V gene's germline CDR1 is LNHDA and CDR2 SQIVND (reference sequence). CDR3 in amino acids: CASSIWGQGAYEQYF. The CDR3 nucleotides are TGTGCCAGTAGTATATGGGGACAGGGGGCCTACGAGCAGTACTTC. Filled out from reference TRBV19 and TRBJ2-7, the complete variable domain reads DGGITQSPKYLFRKEGQNVTLSCEQNLNHDAMYWYRQDPGQGLRLIYYSQIVNDFQKGDIAEGYSVSREKKESFPLTVTSAQKNPTAFYLCASSIWGQGAYEQYFGPGTRLTVT.

This clone was seen a few times. The chain links TRBV9 to TRBJ2-7; D is possibly TRBD2 (5 bases). Germline CDR1 SGDLS, CDR2 YYNGEE. The CDR3 totals 14 residues. The V end was cut by 0 bases, the J end by 4 bases, with 11 bases between. The CDR3 DNA follows: TGTGCCAGCAGCGTAGCCCTAGCCGGGTACGAGCAGTACTTC. Translating gives CASSVALAGYEQYF.

This clone was seen a single time. The chain couples TRBV6-5 to TRBJ2-2; no definite D call. The V end was cut by 2 bases, the J end by 1 base, with 5 bases between. Germline CDR1 is MNHEY and CDR2 is SVGAGI. CDR3 length: 14 residues. The CDR3 DNA reads TGTGCCAGCAGTTACGGAGAGAACACCGGGGAGCTGTTTTTT. Protein product: CASSYGENTGELFF.

This clone was seen a handful of times. The CDR3 region has the DNA TGTGCCAGCAGCTTAATTGGCCCAGGGGTAGAGACCCAGTACTTC. Protein sequence: CASSLIGPGVETQYF. V gene TRBV7-8 combines with J gene TRBJ2-5; maybe TRBD1 (6 bases). Germline V gene data show CDR1 as SGHVS and CDR2 as FQNEAQ. The CDR3 totals 15 residues. V lost 2 bases, J lost 4 bases, and 14 bases lay in between.

V is TRBV7-2 and J is TRBJ2-5; the match to TRBD2 covers 7 bases. The V segment lost 5 bases and the J segment 1 base; nucleotides outside the gene matches: 10. Germline CDR1 is SGHTA and CDR2 is FQGNSA. The CDR3 extends over 16 amino acids. CDR3 sequence reads: CASSPAGAGFQETQYF. The CDR3 DNA reads as TGTGCCAGCAGCCCCGCAGGAGCGGGATTCCAAGAGACCCAGTACTTC. The full variable domain, with the rest looked up from reference TRBV7-2 and TRBJ2-5, is GAGVSQSPSNKVTEKGKDVELRCDPISGHTALYWYRQSLGQGLEFLIYFQGNSAPDKSGLPSDRFSAERTGGSVSTLTIQRTQQEDSAVYLCASSPAGAGFQETQYFGPGTRLLVL.

The gene calls are TRBV6-5 and TRBJ1-1, with D unclear. V was pared by 6 bases and J by 0 bases, with 8 bases between. This CDR3 region has 13 residues. In germline, CDR1 is MNHEY, CDR2 SVGAGI. Here the CDR3 DNA reads TGTGCCAGCAGGTCTCTAATGAACACTGAAGCTTTCTTT. Protein sequence: CASRSLMNTEAFF.

The gene calls are TRBV29-1 and TRBJ2-3, with 11 bases lining up with TRBD2. Germline V gives CDR1 SQVTM, CDR2 ANQGSEA. The ends lost 4 bases at V and 6 bases at J; junction bases unmatched: 3. The CDR3 contains 13 residues. CDR3 DNA sequence: TGCAGCGTTGTGACTAGCGGGAAGGATACGCAGTATTTT. This sequence encodes CSVVTSGKDTQYF.

The chain couples TRBV5-4 to TRBJ2-7, with 9 bases lining up with TRBD1. This CDR3 is built from 15 residues. Trimming cost V 3 bases and J 6 bases; bases outside gene matches: 10. The germline gives CDR1 SGHNT, CDR2 YYREEE (reference sequence). The CDR3 region is CASSSPGQGGREQYF. The CDR3, as DNA: TGTGCCAGCAGCTCCCCGGGACAGGGCGGTCGCGAGCAGTACTTC.

The chain couples TRBV6-5 to TRBJ2-1; D unclear. CDR3 length equals 15 residues. Germline V gene data show CDR1 as MNHEY and CDR2 as SVGAGI. Trimming cost V 0 bases and J 0 bases, with 6 bases left between them. CDR3 DNA sequence: TGTGCCAGCAGTTACTCACAGAGCTCCTACAATGAGCAGTTCTTC. Translating gives CASSYSQSSYNEQFF.

The chain links TRBV19 to TRBJ2-6; the match to TRBD2 covers 10 bases. From germline, CDR1 is LNHDA and CDR2 SQIVND (reference sequence). Germline trimming cut 3 bases from V and 3 bases from J; bases unmatched to any gene: 5. The CDR3 contains 17 residues. The CDR3 region is CASSILAGGGGANVLTF. The CDR3 DNA reads as TGTGCCAGTAGTATTTTAGCGGGAGGAGGTGGGGCCAACGTCCTGACTTTC.

The count of this clone is one. The chain is built from TRBV5-1 and TRBJ1-1; D not resolved. Germline V gene data show CDR1 as SGHRS and CDR2 as YFSETQ. The CDR3 is 17 amino acids. Trimming left V 3 bases short and J 0 bases short, with 18 bases between. Here the CDR3 reads CASSSGSRREVNTEAFF. The CDR3, as DNA: TGCGCCAGCAGCTCGGGATCGAGGAGGGAAGTGAACACTGAAGCTTTCTTT.

The chain employs TRBV5-1 and TRBJ1-2, with a possible D match to TRBD1 (6 bases). Germline V gene lookup returns CDR1 SGHRS and CDR2 YFSETQ. The CDR3 spans 14 residues. The V and J ends lost 4 bases and 13 bases respectively, with 23 bases between them. CDR3: CASSPVQGSSPPTF. CDR3 in DNA: TGCGCCAGCAGCCCGGTACAGGGTAGTAGCCCGCCCACCTTC. Drawing the rest from reference TRBV5-1 and TRBJ1-2, the complete variable domain is KAGVTQTPRYLIKTRGQQVTLSCSPISGHRSVSWYQQTPGQGLQFLFEYFSETQRNKGNFPGRFSGRQFSNSRSEMNVSTLELGDSALYLCASSPVQGSSPPTFGSGTRLTVV.

CDR3 nucleotide sequence: TGCGCCAGCAGCCCTTTATTTAATCAGCCCCAGCATTTT. Residues: CASSPLFNQPQHF. The chain employs TRBV4-1 and TRBJ1-5; no reliable D call. The CDR3 is 13 residues long. The V end was cut by 4 bases, the J end by 4 bases, with 8 bases between. Germline-derived CDR1 and CDR2 are MGHRA and YSYEKL.

This clone appeared once. The V gene is TRBV5-1, the J gene TRBJ1-2, with D perhaps TRBD1 (6 bases). Trimming removed 0 bases from V and 0 bases from J, with 9 bases in between. Germline CDR1 and CDR2: SGHRS and YFSETQ. The CDR3 covers 15 residues. The CDR3 loop reads CASSLEDRANYGYTF. The DNA of the CDR3 is TGCGCCAGCAGCTTGGAGGACAGAGCTAACTATGGCTACACCTTC.

The chain couples TRBV29-1 to TRBJ2-1; perhaps TRBD1 as D (6 bases). Germline CDR1 SQVTM, CDR2 ANQGSEA. The CDR3 consists of 14 residues. The V end was cut by 3 bases, the J end by 0 bases, with 9 bases between. The CDR3 reads CSVEGTTSYNEQFF. The CDR3 nucleotides read TGCAGCGTTGAGGGGACAACCTCCTACAATGAGCAGTTCTTC.

This clone was counted a few times. The chain carries TRBV28 and TRBJ2-2; 7 bases agree with TRBD2. CDR1 is MDHEN and CDR2 is SYDVKM in the germline V gene. After removal of 3 bases from V and 2 bases from J, the junction contained 9 bases not matched to a gene. The CDR3 runs to 17 residues. CDR3 loop: CASSFGSASGNTGELFF. The CDR3 DNA sequence: TGTGCCAGCAGTTTCGGTTCGGCTAGCGGAAACACCGGGGAGCTGTTTTTT.

The chain has TRBV27 and TRBJ1-6; weak D call: TRBD1 (5 bases). CDR3 length equals 14 residues. The germline V and J ends were trimmed by 3 bases and 9 bases, with 12 bases remaining between them. Per the germline V gene, CDR1 is MNHEY and CDR2 is SMNVEV (reference sequence). This CDR3 is CASSFQGFSSPLHF. The CDR3 nucleotides read TGTGCCAGCAGTTTCCAGGGCTTCTCTTCACCCCTCCACTTT.

In the case of this clone: A junction boundary mismatches the germline segment, possibly from a read error. The J gene is TRBJ1-5, the V gene TRBV27; D unclear. CDR1 MNHEY and CDR2 SMNVEV come from the germline V gene (reference sequence). The CDR3 contains 13 residues. The CDR3 spells CASSLATNQPQNF. In DNA, the CDR3 is TGTGCCAGCAGTTTGGCGACAAATCAGCCCCAGAATTTT.

The rearrangement joins TRBV7-6 to TRBJ1-2; D is uncertain. V was shortened by 1 base and J by 7 bases, with 10 bases between the two germline ends. CDR3 length: 13 residues. Germline CDR1 and CDR2: SGHVS and FNYEAQ. CDR3 in amino acids: CASSLGFGGGYTF. The DNA of the CDR3 is TGTGCCAGCAGCTTAGGCTTCGGAGGTGGCTACACCTTC.

V is TRBV7-9 and J is TRBJ2-1, with 8 bases fitting TRBD2. Trimming removed 2 bases from V and 5 bases from J; junction bases left unmatched: 5. CDR3 length equals 15 residues. Germline CDR1 and CDR2: SEHNR and FQNEAQ (reference sequence). The CDR3 region has the DNA TGTGCCAGCAGCTTAAGCGGGGGTTCCAACAATGAGCAGTTCTTC. Translating it yields CASSLSGGSNNEQFF.